These T cell receptor beta chains were read from a single sample in a study of beta chain features in type 1 diabetes. Repertoires were generated with immunoSEQ multiplex PCR, while TCRdb's copy carries only in-frame clones and drops some. The repertoire consists of more than 60,000 clones, with about three fifths occurring once and the leading ten covering 2% to 2.5%. Sequenced sample: Tregs from blood. All receptors come from a woman aged 18-30 years in good health. The CDR3 runs from the conserved cysteine through the conserved F or W. D genes are given only for firm matches. Clone size, where shown, is once, few, many, or a class for clones that have expanded.

v_call	clone_size	d_call	j_call	cdr3_length	cdr3_aa	cdr3_nt
TRBV5-1	few	TRBD2	TRBJ2-1	16	CASSLASGGAVDEQFF	TGCGCCAGCAGCTTGGCTAGCGGGGGGGCCGTCGATGAGCAGTTCTTC
TRBV15	NA	NA	TRBJ2-1	13	CATNSGTDNEQFF	TGTGCCACCAACAGCGGGACAGACAATGAGCAGTTCTTC
TRBV7-6	once	TRBD1	TRBJ2-1	14	CASSGQGAGDEQFF	TGTGCCAGCAGCGGACAGGGGGCGGGCGATGAGCAGTTCTTC
TRBV19	few	TRBD1	TRBJ1-5	16	CASSVPGQGLNQPQHF	TGTGCCAGTAGTGTCCCGGGACAGGGTCTCAATCAGCCCCAGCATTTT
TRBV7-2	few	TRBD2	TRBJ2-7	15	CASSRLAGGAYEQYF	TGTGCCAGCAGCAGATTAGCGGGAGGCGCCTACGAGCAGTACTTC
TRBV7-2	NA	TRBD1	TRBJ2-2	13	CASSPRDRGELFF	TGTGCCAGCAGCCCACGGGACAGGGGGGAGCTGTTTTTT
TRBV7-2	few	TRBD2	TRBJ2-5	16	CASSLGTSGGEETQYF	TGTGCCAGCAGCTTAGGAACTAGCGGGGGGGAAGAGACCCAGTACTTC
TRBV18	NA	NA	TRBJ1-5	15	CASSPTVESNQPQHF	TGTGCCAGCTCACCTACAGTGGAAAGCAATCAGCCCCAGCATTTT
TRBV2	NA	TRBD1	TRBJ1-1	15	CASTTQGGGNTEAFF	TGTGCCAGCACAACCCAGGGGGGAGGGAACACTGAAGCTTTCTTT
TRBV27	NA	NA	TRBJ2-1	11	CASTGYNEQFF	TGTGCCAGCACGGGGTACAATGAGCAGTTCTTC
TRBV4-2	NA	NA	TRBJ1-5	15	CASSHPGLSNQPQHF	TGTGCCAGCAGCCACCCCGGACTGAGCAATCAGCCCCAGCATTTT
TRBV6-5	NA	NA	TRBJ1-4	15	CASSYSGVLRRKLFF	TGTGCCAGCAGTTACTCAGGGGTTTTGAGGAGAAAACTGTTTTTT
TRBV18	few	TRBD1	TRBJ1-1	15	CASSPRTGGDTEAFF	TGTGCCAGCTCACCAAGGACAGGGGGGGACACTGAAGCTTTCTTT
TRBV7-2	NA	NA	TRBJ2-7	13	CASSLAHSYEQYF	TGTGCCAGCAGCTTGGCACATTCCTACGAGCAGTACTTC
TRBV7-2	NA	TRBD2	TRBJ2-2	16	CASSSLGGSVDGELFF	TGTGCCAGCAGCTCCCTCGGGGGGTCAGTCGACGGGGAGCTGTTTTTT
TRBV5-1	NA	TRBD1	TRBJ1-1	13	CASKGTGNTEAFF	TGCGCCAGCAAGGGGACAGGGAACACTGAAGCTTTCTTT
TRBV4-3	NA	TRBD1	TRBJ2-5	15	CASSHAPGQLETQYF	TGCGCCAGCAGCCATGCCCCGGGACAGTTGGAGACCCAGTACTTC
TRBV19	NA	NA	TRBJ1-5	13	CASSRISNQPQHF	TGTGCCAGTAGCCGTATTAGCAATCAGCCCCAGCATTTT
TRBV18	NA	NA	TRBJ1-1	13	CASSQSVNTEAFF	TGTGCCAGCTCACAGTCAGTTAACACTGAAGCTTTCTTT
TRBV7-2	NA	TRBD2	TRBJ2-7	17	CASSRRTSGGGSYEQYF	TGTGCCAGCAGCAGGCGGACTAGCGGGGGAGGGTCCTACGAGCAGTACTTC
TRBV28	NA	TRBD1	TRBJ2-3	17	CASSLPPGTGATDTQYF	TGTGCCAGCAGTTTACCTCCTGGGACAGGGGCCACAGATACGCAGTATTTT
TRBV5-5	NA	TRBD1	TRBJ1-2	14	CASSEAGTGYGYTF	TGTGCCAGCAGCGAGGCCGGGACAGGATATGGCTACACCTTC
TRBV9	NA	TRBD1	TRBJ2-5	15	CASSVAQGGRETQYF	TGTGCCAGCAGCGTAGCACAGGGGGGCCGAGAGACCCAGTACTTC
TRBV4-3	few	NA	TRBJ2-3	12	CASSRPGDTQYF	TGCGCCAGCAGCCGCCCCGGGGATACGCAGTATTTT
TRBV10-3	NA	NA	TRBJ2-2	13	CAISGGNTGELFF	TGTGCCATCAGCGGGGGGAACACCGGGGAGCTGTTTTTT
TRBV9	NA	NA	TRBJ2-7	13	CARLPPGYYEQYF	TGTGCCCGTTTGCCCCCCGGGTACTACGAGCAGTACTTC
TRBV27	NA	TRBD1	TRBJ2-7	17	CASTRQGQGVGAYEQYF	TGTGCCAGCACTCGGCAGGGACAGGGGGTAGGGGCCTACGAGCAGTACTTC
TRBV6-5	NA	TRBD2	TRBJ2-3	15	CASSSLAASTDAQYF	TGTGCCAGCAGTTCCCTAGCGGCGAGCACAGATGCGCAGTATTTT
TRBV10-3	NA	NA	TRBJ2-7	14	CAISGVQGIHEQYF	TGTGCCATCAGTGGGGTACAGGGAATACACGAGCAGTACTTC
TRBV6-6	few	NA	TRBJ2-7	16	CASSYLAGLGYEEQYF	TGTGCCAGCAGTTACTTGGCGGGCCTAGGCTACGAGGAGCAGTACTTC
TRBV6-6	NA	NA	TRBJ2-7	12	CASSYAAAVQYF	TGTGCCAGTAGTTACGCCGCGGCCGTGCAGTACTTC
TRBV29-1	NA	TRBD1	TRBJ2-7	12	CSAGTGIYEQYF	TGCAGCGCTGGGACAGGAATCTACGAGCAGTACTTC
TRBV18	NA	NA	TRBJ2-2	13	CASSPPSTGELFF	TGTGCCAGCTCACCACCCTCCACCGGGGAGCTGTTTTTT
TRBV6-6	NA	NA	TRBJ1-2	15	CASSNIGPRHYGYTF	TGTGCCAGCAGCAATATCGGCCCGAGGCACTATGGCTACACCTTC
TRBV6-5	NA	TRBD2	TRBJ2-1	14	CASSWTSGIGTQFF	TGTGCCAGCAGTTGGACTAGCGGGATCGGGACGCAGTTCTTC
TRBV4-2	NA	NA	TRBJ2-7	15	CASSQARGTLYEQYF	TGTGCCAGCAGCCAAGCGCGCGGGACCCTCTACGAGCAGTACTTC
TRBV19	NA	NA	TRBJ2-3	14	CASSHGRGTDTQYF	TGTGCCAGTAGCCATGGCAGGGGAACAGATACGCAGTATTTT
TRBV7-8	NA	NA	TRBJ1-5	15	CASSLRGKGNQPQHF	TGTGCCAGCAGCTTAAGGGGGAAAGGCAATCAGCCCCAGCATTTT
TRBV9	NA	TRBD2	TRBJ2-3	14	CASRASGTTDTQYF	TGTGCCAGCCGGGCTAGCGGAACCACAGATACGCAGTATTTT
TRBV7-2	NA	TRBD2	TRBJ2-4	13	CASGGGTPNIQYF	TGTGCCAGCGGGGGAGGGACCCCAAACATTCAGTACTTC
TRBV5-6	once	TRBD2	TRBJ2-7	19	CASSLTSGGVPFFPYEQYF	TGTGCCAGCAGCTTGACTAGCGGGGGGGTACCATTTTTTCCCTACGAGCAGTACTTC
TRBV18	NA	TRBD2	TRBJ2-7	15	CASSPRAGGFYEQYF	TGTGCCAGCTCACCGCGAGCGGGAGGGTTCTACGAGCAGTACTTC
TRBV7-2	NA	NA	TRBJ1-2	11	CASSSLYGYTF	TGTGCCAGCAGCTCCCTCTATGGCTACACCTTC
TRBV18	few	TRBD1	TRBJ1-5	16	CASSPTGTGSPLPQHF	TGTGCCAGCTCACCTACCGGGACAGGGTCCCCTCTGCCCCAGCATTTT